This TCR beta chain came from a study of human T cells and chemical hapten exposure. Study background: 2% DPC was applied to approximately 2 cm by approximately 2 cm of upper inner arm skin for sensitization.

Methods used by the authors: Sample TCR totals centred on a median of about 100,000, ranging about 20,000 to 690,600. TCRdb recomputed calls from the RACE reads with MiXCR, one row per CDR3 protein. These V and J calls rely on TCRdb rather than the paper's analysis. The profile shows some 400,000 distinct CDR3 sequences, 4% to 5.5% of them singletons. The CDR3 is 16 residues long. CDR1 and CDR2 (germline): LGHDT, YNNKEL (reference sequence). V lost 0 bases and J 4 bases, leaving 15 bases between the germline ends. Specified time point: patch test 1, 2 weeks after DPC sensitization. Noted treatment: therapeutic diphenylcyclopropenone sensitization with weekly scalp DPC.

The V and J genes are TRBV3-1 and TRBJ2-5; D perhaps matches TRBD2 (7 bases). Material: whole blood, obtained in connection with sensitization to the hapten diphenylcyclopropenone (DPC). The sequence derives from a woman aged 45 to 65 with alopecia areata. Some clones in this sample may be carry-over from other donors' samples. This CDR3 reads CASSQDTRGAAETQYF. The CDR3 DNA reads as TGTGCCAGCAGCCAAGATACCCGGGGGGCCGCAGAGACCCAGTACTTC.